This T cell receptor beta chain originates from a study of shared clonotypes between healthy human individuals. Per germline, CDR1 MDHEN and CDR2 SYDVKM. The germline V and J ends were trimmed by 8 bases and 5 bases, with 40 bases remaining between them. The CDR3 totals 21 residues. Study results and limitations: Relative to clonotypes present in all four donors, those not shared had lower generation probabilities. The small donor group covered limited genetic and exposure diversity.

Details on this clone: The antigen remains unidentified.

Profiling relied on immunoSEQ multiplex PCR, and the TCRdb table lists in-frame clones only, not all of them. Of 2.3 million or so clones listed, over 85% are singletons. The sequenced material came from naive CD4+ T cells from PBMCs. Regarding subset: CD45RA+ positively selected. The sequence derives from a man younger than 30 in good health. Some clones in this sample may be carry-over from other donors' samples. The chain joins TRBV28 to TRBJ2-7, with a tentative D call TRBD1 (6 bases). The chain's CDR3 is CASFPDWAGRTDRSSIHEQYF. In DNA, the CDR3 is TGTGCCAGCTTCCCAGATTGGGCAGGGCGGACCGACAGGTCCTCTATCCACGAGCAGTACTTC.